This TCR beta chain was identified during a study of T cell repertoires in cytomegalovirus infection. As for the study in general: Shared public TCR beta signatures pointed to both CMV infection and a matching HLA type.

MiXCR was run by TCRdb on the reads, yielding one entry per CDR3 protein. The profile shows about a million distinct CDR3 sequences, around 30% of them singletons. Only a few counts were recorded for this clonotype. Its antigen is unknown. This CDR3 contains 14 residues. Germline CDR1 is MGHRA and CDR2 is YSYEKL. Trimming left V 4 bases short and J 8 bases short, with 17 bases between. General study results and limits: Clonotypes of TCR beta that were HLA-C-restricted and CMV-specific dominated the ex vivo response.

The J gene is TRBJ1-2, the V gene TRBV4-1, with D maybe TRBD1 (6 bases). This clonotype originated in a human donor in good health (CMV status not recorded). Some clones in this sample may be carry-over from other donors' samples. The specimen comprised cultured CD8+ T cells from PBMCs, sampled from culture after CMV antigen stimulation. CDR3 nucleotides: TGCGCCAGCAGCCTCTATGAGGGGGTAGAGGGCTACACCTTC. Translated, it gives CASSLYEGVEGYTF.